Listed here are 24 T cell receptor beta chains from one sample, sequenced in a study of blood T cell repertoires in COVID-19. The data were produced by immunoSEQ multiplex PCR, yet TCRdb's version contains in-frame clones alone and is incomplete. The sample lists about 170,000 clones; 75% to 90% were seen once. Sample: PBMCs or T cells enriched from blood (not recorded which). The receptors come from a woman aged 45-65 years who had recovered from COVID-19.

J is TRBJ1-1 and V is TRBV29-1; 7 positions match TRBD1. V gave up 6 bases and J gave up 5 bases; unmatched junction bases: 15. The CDR3 extends over 15 amino acids. The germline CDR1 and CDR2 sequences are SQVTM and ANQGSEA. Written as DNA, the CDR3 is TGCAGCGTCACAGGGGTCAGGGGAGACAGGACTGAAGCTTTCTTT. This translates into CSVTGVRGDRTEAFF.

The chain employs TRBV21-1 and TRBJ2-1; TRBD1 is taken as the D call from the table, unchecked against the DNA. TRBV21-1 is shown as a pseudogene. This CDR3 has 18 amino acids. The CDR3 DNA reads TGTGCCAGCAGCCCCCTAAAAGGGCAGGGGACCCGCTACAATGAGCAGTTCTTC. Its translation is CASSPLKGQGTRYNEQFF.

The rearrangement uses TRBV28 and TRBJ2-7; D uncertain. This CDR3 contains 14 residues. Germline V gene data show CDR1 as MDHEN and CDR2 as SYDVKM. Deletions cut 6 bases from V and 0 bases from J, with 12 bases between. CDR3 loop: CASSSDMGSYEQYV. Here the CDR3 DNA reads TGTGCCAGCAGCTCCGACATGGGCTCCTACGAGCAGTACGTC.

The V and J genes are TRBV7-9 and TRBJ1-1; no reliable D call. CDR1 is SEHNR and CDR2 is FQNEAQ in the germline V gene (reference sequence). The CDR3 is 13 amino acids. The germline V and J ends were trimmed by 11 bases and 0 bases, with 13 bases remaining between them. CDR3 coding DNA: TGTGCCTCTTCCGGTGGTGTGAACACTGAAGCTTTCTTT. Amino acid sequence: CASSGGVNTEAFF.

The V call is TRBV9, the J call TRBJ2-1; D unclear. The CDR3 covers 11 residues. CDR1 and CDR2 (germline): SGDLS, YYNGEE. Between the trimmed V and J ends, which lost 2 bases and 6 bases, there was a span of 3 bases. DNA for the CDR3: TGTGCCAGCAGCGTCCTCAATGAGCAGTTCTTC. It translates to CASSVLNEQFF.

The V call is TRBV2, the J call TRBJ1-3; tentatively, D is TRBD1 (6 bases). CDR1 and CDR2 (germline): SNHLY, FYNNEI. Trimming cost V 5 bases and J 2 bases, with 13 bases left between them. The CDR3 loop spans 15 amino acids. CDR3 DNA: TGTGCCAGCAGTCGTAAACAGGGAGCTGGAAACACCATATATTTT. It specifies CASSRKQGAGNTIYF.

The chain is built from TRBV7-2 and TRBJ1-5; TRBD1 agrees at 7 bases. V trimming: 1 base; J trimming: 7 bases; junction bases outside the gene matches: 4. The CDR3 extends over 14 amino acids. Germline values: CDR1 SGHTA, CDR2 FQGNSA. This CDR3 is CASSLDRGRQPQHF. CDR3 nucleotide sequence: TGTGCCAGCAGCTTAGACAGGGGAAGGCAGCCCCAGCATTTT.

The V and J genes are TRBV3-1 (or the pseudogene TRBV3-2) and TRBJ1-3; D gene uncertain. Germline-derived CDR1 and CDR2 are LGHDT and YNNKEL (reference sequence). The CDR3 sequence is 16 residues long. The V and J ends lost 4 bases and 0 bases respectively, with 13 bases between them. The DNA for the CDR3 is TGTGCCAGCAGCCGGGCCGGAGGAGGCTCTGGAAACACCATATATTTT. Protein: CASSRAGGGSGNTIYF.

This clone has only one observation. V and J are TRBV5-4 and TRBJ1-1; D is undetermined. The ends were cut back, 0 bases at V and 2 bases at J, with 11 bases in the middle. From germline, CDR1 is SGHNT and CDR2 YYREEE (reference sequence). This CDR3 has 15 residues. CDR3 loop: CASSLAGPSNTEAFF. In DNA form, the CDR3 reads TGTGCCAGCAGCTTGGCCGGTCCTAGTAACACTGAAGCTTTCTTT.

The chain recombines TRBV11-2 with TRBJ2-5, with 9 bases lining up with TRBD1. This CDR3 contains 14 residues. V shed 8 bases, J shed 3 bases, and the junction held 7 bases outside the gene matches. Germline lookup yields CDR1 SGHAT and CDR2 FQNNGV. As DNA, the CDR3 is TGTGCCAGCGGTAACAGGGGGCGCGAAGAGACCCAGTACTTC. Protein product: CASGNRGREETQYF. The full variable domain, in which reference TRBV11-2 and TRBJ2-5 provide the parts outside the CDR3, is EAGVAQSPRYKIIEKRQSVAFWCNPISGHATLYWYQQILGQGPKLLIQFQNNGVVDDSQLPKDRFSAERLKGVDSTLKIQPAKLEDSAVYLCASGNRGREETQYFGPGTRLLVL.

The genes are TRBV7-9 and TRBJ2-5; D is ambiguous. Germline CDR1 reads SEHNR; CDR2 reads FQNEAQ (reference sequence). This CDR3 spans 13 amino acids. V was trimmed by 5 bases and J by 5 bases, leaving 12 bases between them. The CDR3 spells CASSPPSLETQYF. In DNA form, the CDR3 reads TGTGCCAGCAGCCCCCCGAGTCTCGAGACCCAGTACTTC.

The gene calls are TRBV19 and TRBJ2-5; D perhaps matches TRBD2 (5 bases). Trimming took off 4 bases at V and 6 bases at J, with 15 bases between the two ends. The CDR3 is 14 amino acids. CDR1 is LNHDA, CDR2 SQIVND, per germline (reference sequence). CDR3 nucleotide sequence: TGTGCCAGTAGTACTCACGGACCGGGAAAGACCCAGTACTTC. Translating gives CASSTHGPGKTQYF. The variable domain in full, completed from reference TRBV19 and TRBJ2-5, reads DGGITQSPKYLFRKEGQNVTLSCEQNLNHDAMYWYRQDPGQGLRLIYYSQIVNDFQKGDIAEGYSVSREKKESFPLTVTSAQKNPTAFYLCASSTHGPGKTQYFGPGTRLLVL.

The rearrangement joins TRBV10-1 to TRBJ2-3; 8 nucleotides align to TRBD1. This CDR3 is 16 amino acids long. The germline CDR1 and CDR2 sequences are WNHNN and SYGVQD (reference sequence). J gave up 2 bases and V 3 bases, and 7 bases lay outside the gene matches. Written as DNA, the CDR3 is TGCGCCAGCAGTGAAGCCGGGACAGGTACCACAGATACGCAGTATTTT. It codes for CASSEAGTGTTDTQYF.

This chain links TRBV5-1 with TRBJ1-2; 8 bases align to TRBD1. The CDR3 contains 14 residues. Germline assignment: CDR1 SGHRS and CDR2 YFSETQ. The V gene end was trimmed by 4 bases and the J gene end by 6 bases; junction bases not matched to a gene: 8. CDR3 amino acids: CASSPGQEKDGYTF. In nucleotides, the CDR3 is TGCGCCAGCAGCCCGGGACAGGAAAAGGATGGCTACACCTTC.

V and J are TRBV6-1 and TRBJ2-7; D is possibly TRBD1 (5 bases). The CDR3 consists of 16 residues. In germline, CDR1 is MNHNS, CDR2 SASEGT. V was clipped by 1 base and J by 3 bases, with 16 bases between them. The chain's CDR3 is CASSEGASGFFYEQYV. In DNA, the CDR3 is TGTGCCAGCAGTGAAGGCGCGTCAGGGTTCTTCTACGAGCAGTACGTC.

This chain connects TRBV6-2 or TRBV6-3 to TRBJ2-3; D is unclear. V was cut by 4 bases and J by 3 bases, with 2 bases left in between. Germline CDR1 and CDR2: MNHEY and SVGEGT. CDR3 length: 11 residues. CDR3 bases: TGTGCCAGCAGTTCAACAGATACGCAGTATTTT. It specifies CASSSTDTQYF.

The genes are TRBV5-1 and TRBJ1-1; no clear D gene. The CDR3 is made up of 12 amino acids. The germline V and J ends were trimmed by 0 bases and 11 bases, with 11 bases remaining between them. Germline-derived CDR1 and CDR2 are SGHRS and YFSETQ. CDR3 coding DNA: TGCGCCAGCAGCTTGGTTGGGGAGATGGCTTTCTTT. As protein: CASSLVGEMAFF.

The chain combines TRBV6-5 with TRBJ2-1; the D is unclear. The V end was cut by 7 bases, the J end by 8 bases, with 21 bases between. CDR1 MNHEY and CDR2 SVGAGI come from the germline V gene. The CDR3 runs to 15 residues. Written as DNA, the CDR3 is TGTGCCAGCAAGTATCAGGCGCCTGAAGCCGATGAGCAGTTCTTC. It translates to CASKYQAPEADEQFF.

This clone came up once. The chain recombines TRBV29-1 with TRBJ1-5; perhaps TRBD1 as D (6 bases). Trimming removed 6 bases from V and 4 bases from J, with 10 bases in between. Germline lookup yields CDR1 SQVTM and CDR2 ANQGSEA. The CDR3 is 12 amino acids. CDR3 DNA sequence: TGCAGCGTACAGGGCCCAAATCAGCCCCAGCATTTT. Translation: CSVQGPNQPQHF.

This clone is a singleton in its sample. The J gene is TRBJ1-5, the V gene TRBV4-1, with 9 nucleotides matching TRBD1. The length of the CDR3 is 15 residues. Trimming cost V 0 bases and J 7 bases; bases outside gene matches: 4. Germline CDR1 reads MGHRA; CDR2 reads YSYEKL. The CDR3 DNA reads TGCGCCAGCAGCCAAGATGGACAGGGGAAGCAGCCCCAGCATTTT. The encoded protein is CASSQDGQGKQPQHF.

With respect to this clone: The germline gene is not matched at one end of the junction; a read error may be the cause. The chain joins TRBV19 to TRBJ1-1; D is unclear. The germline CDR1 and CDR2 sequences are LNHDA and SQIVND (reference sequence). CDR3 length: 11 amino acids. The CDR3 protein is CVSHGFPEAFF. The CDR3, as DNA: TGTGTCAGTCACGGGTTTCCTGAAGCTTTCTTT.

This CDR3 reads CASSWTGSGTEAFF. DNA for the CDR3: TGTGCCAGCAGTTGGACAGGGTCCGGCACTGAAGCTTTCTTT. The genes are TRBV6-5 and TRBJ1-1; 8 bases map to TRBD1. This CDR3 is built from 14 residues. CDR1 is MNHEY, CDR2 SVGAGI, per germline. The V gene end was trimmed by 4 bases and the J gene end by 4 bases; junction bases not matched to a gene: 5.

The rearrangement links TRBV18 to TRBJ2-5; possible D gene TRBD1, 6 bases. V lost 3 bases and J lost 1, with 15 bases in between. The CDR3 is made up of 16 amino acids. CDR1 and CDR2 (germline): KGHSH, LQKENI. The CDR3 reads CASSPGRGRSQETQYF. CDR3 DNA sequence: TGTGCCAGCTCACCCGGCAGGGGTCGAAGCCAAGAGACCCAGTACTTC.

V is TRBV4-2 and J is TRBJ2-3, with D possibly being TRBD1 (6 bases). This CDR3 has 16 amino acids. Germline CDR1 LGHNA, CDR2 YNFKEQ. V lost 1 base and J lost 3, with 14 bases in between. The CDR3 here is CASSQVSGVGTDTQYF. For the CDR3, the DNA is TGTGCCAGCAGCCAAGTGTCAGGGGTCGGTACAGATACGCAGTATTTT.